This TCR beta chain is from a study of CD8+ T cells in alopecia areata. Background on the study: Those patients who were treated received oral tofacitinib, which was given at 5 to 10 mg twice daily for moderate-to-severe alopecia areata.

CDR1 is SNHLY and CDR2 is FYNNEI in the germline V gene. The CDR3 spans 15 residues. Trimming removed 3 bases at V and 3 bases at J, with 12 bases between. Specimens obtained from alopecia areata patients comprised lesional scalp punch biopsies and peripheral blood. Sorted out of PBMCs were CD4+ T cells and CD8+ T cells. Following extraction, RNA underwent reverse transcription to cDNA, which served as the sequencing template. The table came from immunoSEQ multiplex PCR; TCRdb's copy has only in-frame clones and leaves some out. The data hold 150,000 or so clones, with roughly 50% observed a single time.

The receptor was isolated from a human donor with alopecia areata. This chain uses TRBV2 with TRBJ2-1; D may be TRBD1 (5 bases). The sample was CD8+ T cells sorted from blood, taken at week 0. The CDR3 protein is CASSEGRAIYNEQFF. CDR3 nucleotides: TGTGCCAGCAGTGAGGGCAGGGCGATCTACAATGAGCAGTTCTTC.